These 6 T cell receptor beta chains share one sample of origin, sequenced in a study of blood T cell repertoires in COVID-19. Only in-frame clones appear in the TCRdb table, and some are missing; sequencing was by immunoSEQ multiplex PCR. The table has more than 10,000 clones, approximately 90% seen once. Material for sequencing was peripheral blood. These receptor sequences come from a human donor in a cohort sampled during active COVID-19.

This clone was recorded only once. This chain links TRBV7-2 with TRBJ2-7; D possibly corresponds to TRBD2 (6 bases). Germline loops: CDR1 SGHTA, CDR2 FQGNSA. The CDR3 spans 13 residues. The V end was cut by 3 bases, the J end by 7 bases, with 13 bases between. The CDR3: CASSLDRAGEQYF. The CDR3 DNA reads TGTGCCAGCAGCTTGGACCGTGCGGGGGAGCAGTACTTC.

This rearrangement joins TRBV28 to TRBJ2-4; 11 positions match TRBD1. The J segment lost 6 bases and the V segment lost 6 bases, leaving 4 bases of the junction unmatched. The germline V gene encodes CDR1 MDHEN and CDR2 SYDVKM. The CDR3 consists of 14 residues. The CDR3 nucleotides read TGTGCCAGCAGCCAAGGGACAGGGGGAAACATTCAGTACTTC. Translated, it gives CASSQGTGGNIQYF.

V is TRBV12-5 and J is TRBJ2-2; 11 nucleotides align to TRBD2. The V gene end was trimmed by 0 bases and the J gene end by 2 bases; junction bases not matched to a gene: 17. The CDR3 totals 22 residues. In germline, CDR1 is LGHNT, CDR2 FRNRAP. The CDR3 DNA reads TGTGCTAGTGGTTTGGTAGCAGGGACCGGGACTAGCGGTTTTCTTAACACCGGGGAGCTGTTTTTT. This gives the protein CASGLVAGTGTSGFLNTGELFF.

The chain recombines TRBV5-1 with TRBJ2-3, with TRBD2 matching 10 bases. Germline lookup yields CDR1 SGHRS and CDR2 YFSETQ. This CDR3 is built from 17 residues. J was trimmed by 5 bases and V by 0 bases; bases with no gene match: 9. CDR3 sequence reads: CASSLAVLAGELDTQYF. CDR3 coding DNA: TGCGCCAGCAGCTTGGCCGTCCTAGCGGGAGAGTTAGATACGCAGTATTTT.

The chain employs TRBV27 and TRBJ2-1, with D perhaps matching TRBD2 (5 bases). The CDR3 is 11 residues long. Germline lookup yields CDR1 MNHEY and CDR2 SMNVEV (reference sequence). V lost 6 bases to trimming and J lost 9 bases, with 9 bases between them. This CDR3 reads CASRDSAEQFF. The CDR3 DNA follows: TGTGCCAGCAGGGATAGCGCTGAGCAGTTCTTC.

This clone was picked up one time. The rearrangement uses TRBV18 and TRBJ1-1; unclear D gene. CDR3 length: 13 residues. The V end lost 4 bases, the J end lost 8 bases, and 14 bases lay between the germline ends. Per germline, CDR1 KGHSH and CDR2 LQKENI. CDR3: CASSRAGNFEAFF. The CDR3, as DNA: TGTGCCAGCTCACGGGCAGGAAACTTCGAAGCTTTCTTT. The variable domain in full, with the rest retrieved from reference TRBV18 and TRBJ1-1, is NAGVMQNPRHLVRRRGQEARLRCSPMKGHSHVYWYRQLPEEGLKFMVYLQKENIIDESGMPKERFSAEFPKEGPSILRIQQVVRGDSAAYFCASSRAGNFEAFFGQGTRLTVV.